The clone carrying this TCR beta chain was recorded a few times. This sample was included in a study of blood T cell repertoires in COVID-19. The CDR3 is 16 amino acids. The germline CDR1 and CDR2 sequences are LNHNV and YYDKDF (reference sequence). With V trimmed by 4 bases and J by 8 bases, 10 bases remained unmatched. The assay was immunoSEQ multiplex PCR, and TCRdb's table has in-frame clones only and misses some. The data show fewer than 250,000 clones, with 80% to 90% seen just once and roughly 8.2% held by the top ten. The receptor was derived from a woman between 50 and 59 years old with acute or convalescent COVID-19. Specimen: peripheral blood. The chain links TRBV15 to TRBJ2-1; 11 bases are shared with TRBD1. The CDR3 loop reads CATSNSRTGGQDEQFF. CDR3 nucleotides: TGTGCCACCAGCAATAGTAGGACAGGGGGCCAGGATGAGCAGTTCTTC. The variable domain in full, completed from reference TRBV15 and TRBJ2-1, reads DAMVIQNPRYQVTQFGKPVTLSCSQTLNHNVMYWYQQKSSQAPKLLFHYYDKDFNNEADTPDNFQSRRPNTSFCFLDIRSPGLGDTAMYLCATSNSRTGGQDEQFFGPGTRLTVL.